These T cell receptor beta chains were read from a single sample in a study of blood T cell repertoires in COVID-19. The protocol was immunoSEQ multiplex PCR, while the TCRdb copy is restricted to in-frame clones and leaves out a portion. The sample lists 200,000 to 250,000 clones; approximately 80% were seen once. Sequenced material: peripheral blood. These receptors all stem from a man in his thirties or forties with active or convalescent COVID-19. The CDR3 runs from the conserved cysteine through the conserved F or W. A D gene is named only where the DNA matches it firmly. Only part of the rows carry a size: once, few, many, or a class if the clone is expanded.

size: -
J: TRBJ1-1
V: TRBV19
D: -
CDR3: CASSTRSVRNTEAFF
DNA: TGTGCCAGTAGTACCCGGTCCGTCCGGAACACTGAAGCTTTCTTT

size: once
J: TRBJ1-1
V: TRBV27
D: -
CDR3: CASSPTGTDTEAFF
DNA: TGTGCCAGCAGCCCCACAGGGACGGACACTGAAGCTTTCTTT

size: -
J: TRBJ2-7
V: TRBV15
D: -
CDR3: CATSTWRGGYEQYF
DNA: TGTGCCACCAGCACCTGGCGGGGCGGGTACGAGCAGTACTTC

size: -
J: TRBJ1-6
V: TRBV7-2
D: -
CDR3: CASSPDSTSPLHF
DNA: TGTGCCAGCAGCCCCGACAGTACTTCACCCCTCCACTTT

size: -
J: TRBJ2-7
V: TRBV7-4
D: -
CDR3: CASSLRVYEQYF
DNA: TGTGCCAGCAGCTTACGGGTTTACGAGCAGTACTTC

size: -
J: TRBJ2-7
V: TRBV3-1/TRBV3-2
D: TRBD2
CDR3: CAKPRGAHYEQYF
DNA: TGTGCCAAGCCGCGGGGGGCCCACTACGAGCAGTACTTC

size: once
J: TRBJ2-1
V: TRBV4-3
D: -
CDR3: CASSQGERDNEQFF
DNA: TGCGCCAGCAGCCAAGGCGAGCGGGACAATGAGCAGTTCTTC

size: -
J: TRBJ1-6
V: TRBV2
D: -
CDR3: CASREAGANNSPLHF
DNA: TGTGCCAGCAGGGAGGCGGGGGCCAATAATTCACCCCTCCACTTT

size: -
J: TRBJ1-2
V: TRBV19
D: TRBD1
CDR3: CASSIAGQGADGYTF
DNA: TGTGCCAGTAGTATAGCCGGGCAGGGGGCGGATGGCTACACCTTC

size: -
J: TRBJ2-7
V: TRBV4-3
D: -
CDR3: CASSQATSSVTEQYF
DNA: TGCGCCAGCAGCCAAGCGACTTCTAGCGTTACCGAGCAGTACTTC

size: -
J: TRBJ1-4
V: TRBV6-5
D: -
CDR3: CASSPGLPSPRGLFF
DNA: TGTGCCAGCAGCCCCGGACTGCCGAGTCCCCGAGGACTGTTTTTT

size: once
J: TRBJ1-2
V: TRBV5-1
D: TRBD1
CDR3: CASSFAGQGRGYTF
DNA: TGCGCCAGCAGCTTCGCGGGACAGGGACGGGGCTACACCTTC

size: -
J: TRBJ2-1
V: TRBV11-2
D: TRBD2
CDR3: CASSNPGLAKFF
DNA: TGTGCCAGCAGCAACCCGGGACTAGCCAAGTTCTTC

size: once
J: TRBJ1-3
V: TRBV5-1
D: -
CDR3: CASSRGTGQSSGNTIYF
DNA: TGCGCCAGCAGTAGGGGTACAGGGCAGAGCTCTGGAAACACCATATATTTT

size: once
J: TRBJ1-1
V: TRBV3-1/TRBV3-2
D: -
CDR3: CASSTSRGSTEAFF
DNA: TGTGCCAGCAGTACCTCTCGTGGGAGTACTGAAGCTTTCTTT

size: -
J: TRBJ1-1
V: TRBV10-3
D: -
CDR3: CAIGAGLNTEAFF
DNA: TGTGCCATCGGGGCAGGACTGAACACTGAAGCTTTCTTT

size: -
J: TRBJ1-5
V: TRBV6-2/TRBV6-3
D: TRBD1
CDR3: CASSSDRGLSQPQHF
DNA: TGTGCCAGCAGTTCTGACAGGGGTTTAAGTCAGCCCCAGCATTTT